This TCR beta chain was identified during a study of shared clonotypes between healthy human individuals. CDR1 is MNHEY and CDR2 is SVGAGI in the germline V gene. The V and J ends lost 6 bases and 2 bases, in that order; junction bases with no gene match: 6. CDR3 length: 14 amino acids. Sequencing was performed with immunoSEQ multiplex PCR; in TCRdb, only in-frame clones are kept and a portion is missing. The data contain a few hundred thousand clones, almost 97% of them singletons. The receptor was derived from a woman under 40 in good health. This rearrangement joins TRBV6-5 to TRBJ1-1; 7 bases are shared with TRBD1. Specimen: naive CD4+ T cells sorted from blood. Regarding subset: CD45RA+ positively selected. In nucleotides, the CDR3 is TGTGCCAGCAGGCGGGACAGTAGTAACACTGAAGCTTTCTTT. Protein product: CASRRDSSNTEAFF.